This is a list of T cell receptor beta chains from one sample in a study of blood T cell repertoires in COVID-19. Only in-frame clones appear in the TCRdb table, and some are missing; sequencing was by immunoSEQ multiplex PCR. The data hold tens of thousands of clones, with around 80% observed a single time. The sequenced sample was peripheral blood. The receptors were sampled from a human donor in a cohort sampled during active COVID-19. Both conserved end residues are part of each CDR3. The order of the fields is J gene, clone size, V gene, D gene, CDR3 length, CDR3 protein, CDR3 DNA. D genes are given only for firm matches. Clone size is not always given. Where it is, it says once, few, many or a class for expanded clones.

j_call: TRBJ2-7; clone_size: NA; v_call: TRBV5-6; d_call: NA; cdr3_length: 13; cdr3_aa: CASSFGTSYEQYF; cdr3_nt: TGTGCCAGCAGCTTCGGGACATCATACGAGCAGTACTTC
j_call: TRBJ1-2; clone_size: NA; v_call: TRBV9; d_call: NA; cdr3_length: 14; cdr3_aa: CASSPRAGPWVYTF; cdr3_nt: TGTGCCAGCAGCCCTCGTGCAGGGCCTTGGGTCTACACCTTC
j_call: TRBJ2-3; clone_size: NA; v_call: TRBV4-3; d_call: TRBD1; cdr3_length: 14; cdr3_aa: CASSPEQGEDTQYF; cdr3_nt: TGCGCCAGCAGCCCGGAACAGGGGGAGGATACGCAGTATTTT
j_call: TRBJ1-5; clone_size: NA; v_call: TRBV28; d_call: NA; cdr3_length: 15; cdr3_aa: CASREQGYSNQPQHF; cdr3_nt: TGTGCCAGCAGGGAACAGGGATATAGCAATCAGCCCCAGCATTTT
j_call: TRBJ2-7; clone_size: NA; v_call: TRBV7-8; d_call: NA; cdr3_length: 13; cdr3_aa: CASSLARDSEQYF; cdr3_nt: TGTGCCAGCAGCTTAGCGCGGGATTCCGAGCAGTACTTC
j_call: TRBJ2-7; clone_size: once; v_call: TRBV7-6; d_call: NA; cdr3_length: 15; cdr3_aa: CASSLGSGVIYEQYF; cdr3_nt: TGTGCCAGCAGCTTAGGTAGCGGAGTTATCTACGAGCAGTACTTC
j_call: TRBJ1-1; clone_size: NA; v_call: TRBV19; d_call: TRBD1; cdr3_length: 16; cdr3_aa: CATRDPRNRGRTEAFF; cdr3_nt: TGTGCCACCCGGGACCCCCGCAACAGGGGAAGGACTGAAGCTTTCTTT
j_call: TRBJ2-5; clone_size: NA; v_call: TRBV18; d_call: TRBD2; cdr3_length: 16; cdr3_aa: CASSPGSTSGRGTQYF; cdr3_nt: TGTGCCAGCTCACCCGGATCGACTAGCGGCCGGGGGACCCAGTACTTC
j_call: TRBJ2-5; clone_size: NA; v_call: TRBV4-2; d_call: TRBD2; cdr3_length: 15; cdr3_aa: CASSQDVAGAETQYF; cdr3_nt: TGTGCCAGCAGCCAAGATGTAGCGGGAGCTGAGACCCAGTACTTC
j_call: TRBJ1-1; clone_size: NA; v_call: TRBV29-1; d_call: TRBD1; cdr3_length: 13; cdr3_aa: CSVRQGMNTEAFF; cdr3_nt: TGCAGCGTAAGACAGGGGATGAACACTGAAGCTTTCTTT
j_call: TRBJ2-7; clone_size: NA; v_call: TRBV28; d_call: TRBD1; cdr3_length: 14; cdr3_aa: CASSLRQGYSEQYF; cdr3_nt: TGTGCCAGCAGTTTAAGACAGGGGTACTCCGAGCAGTACTTC
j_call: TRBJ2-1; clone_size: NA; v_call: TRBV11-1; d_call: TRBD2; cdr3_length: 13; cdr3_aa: CASSPGTSWEQFF; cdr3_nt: TGTGCCAGCAGCCCTGGGACTAGCTGGGAGCAGTTCTTC
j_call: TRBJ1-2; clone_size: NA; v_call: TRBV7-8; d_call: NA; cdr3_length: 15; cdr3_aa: CASSSLQGPNYGYTF; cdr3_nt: TGTGCCAGCAGCTCTCTACAGGGCCCTAACTATGGCTACACCTTC
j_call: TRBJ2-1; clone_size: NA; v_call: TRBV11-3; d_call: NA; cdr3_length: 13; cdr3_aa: CASSSFRDNEQFF; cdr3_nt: TGTGCCAGCAGTTCCTTTCGAGATAATGAGCAGTTCTTC
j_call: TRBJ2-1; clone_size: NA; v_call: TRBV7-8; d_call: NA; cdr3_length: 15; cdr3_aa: CASSSYYSSYNEQFF; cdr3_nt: TGTGCCAGCAGCTCTTACTATAGCTCCTACAATGAGCAGTTCTTC
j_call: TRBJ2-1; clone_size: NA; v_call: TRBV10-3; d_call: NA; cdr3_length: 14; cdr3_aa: CAISLDGSYNEQFF; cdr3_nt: TGTGCCATCAGTCTAGACGGGTCTTACAATGAGCAGTTCTTC
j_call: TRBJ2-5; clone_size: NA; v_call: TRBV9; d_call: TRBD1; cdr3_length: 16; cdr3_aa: CASSLRPGTGAETQYF; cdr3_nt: TGTGCCAGCAGCCTACGCCCCGGGACAGGGGCCGAGACCCAGTACTTC
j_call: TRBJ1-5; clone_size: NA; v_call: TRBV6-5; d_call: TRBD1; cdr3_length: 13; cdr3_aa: CASSDRVGQPQHF; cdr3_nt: TGTGCCAGCAGCGACAGGGTTGGTCAGCCCCAGCATTTT
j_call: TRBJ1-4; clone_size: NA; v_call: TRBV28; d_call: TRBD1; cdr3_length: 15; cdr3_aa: CASKDPGQQNEKLFF; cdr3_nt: TGTGCCAGCAAAGACCCGGGACAGCAAAATGAAAAACTGTTTTTT
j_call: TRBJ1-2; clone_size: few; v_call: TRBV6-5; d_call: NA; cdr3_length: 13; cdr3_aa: CASSQPAGDGYTF; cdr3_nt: TGTGCCAGCAGTCAACCTGCAGGGGATGGCTACACCTTC
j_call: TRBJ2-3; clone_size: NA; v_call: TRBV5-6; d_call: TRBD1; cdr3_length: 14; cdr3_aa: CASRVGTGIDTQYF; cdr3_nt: TGTGCCAGCAGGGTCGGGACAGGGATAGATACGCAGTATTTT
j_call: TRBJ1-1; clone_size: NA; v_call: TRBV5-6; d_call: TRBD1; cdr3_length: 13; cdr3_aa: CASRGTGNTEAFF; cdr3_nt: TGTGCCAGCAGGGGGACAGGGAACACTGAAGCTTTCTTT
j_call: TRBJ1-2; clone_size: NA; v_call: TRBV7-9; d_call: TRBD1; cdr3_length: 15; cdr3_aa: CASSPRQGMGYGYTF; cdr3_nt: TGTGCCAGCAGCCCTCGACAGGGGATGGGCTATGGCTACACCTTC
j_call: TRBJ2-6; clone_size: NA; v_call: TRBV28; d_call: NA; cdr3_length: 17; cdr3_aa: CASSLRRISSGANVLTF; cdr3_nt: TGTGCCAGCAGCTTAAGGCGGATTAGCTCTGGGGCCAACGTCCTGACTTTC
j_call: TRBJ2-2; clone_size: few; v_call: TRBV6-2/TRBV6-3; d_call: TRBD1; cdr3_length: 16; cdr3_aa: CASSYQYGTGAGELFF; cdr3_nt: TGTGCCAGCAGTTACCAATACGGGACAGGAGCCGGGGAGCTGTTTTTT
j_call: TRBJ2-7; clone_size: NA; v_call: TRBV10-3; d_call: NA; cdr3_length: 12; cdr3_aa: CAISRQAYEQYF; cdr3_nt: TGTGCCATCAGTAGGCAGGCCTACGAGCAGTACTTC
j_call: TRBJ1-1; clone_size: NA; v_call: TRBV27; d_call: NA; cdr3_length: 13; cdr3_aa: CASSFRVATEAFF; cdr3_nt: TGTGCCAGCAGTTTCCGGGTGGCCACTGAAGCTTTCTTT
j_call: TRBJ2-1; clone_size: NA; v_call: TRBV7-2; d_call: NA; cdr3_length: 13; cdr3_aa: CASSPPADNEQFF; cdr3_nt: TGTGCCAGCAGCCCTCCGGCGGACAATGAGCAGTTCTTC
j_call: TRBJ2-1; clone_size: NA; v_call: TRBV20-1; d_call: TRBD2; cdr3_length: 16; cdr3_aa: CSASWDYPSSYNEQFF; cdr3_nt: TGCAGTGCTAGTTGGGACTACCCTAGCTCCTACAATGAGCAGTTCTTC
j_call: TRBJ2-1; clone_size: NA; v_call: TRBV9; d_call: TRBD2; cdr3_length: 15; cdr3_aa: CASSVGGRGIDEQFF; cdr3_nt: TGTGCCAGCAGCGTTGGCGGGAGGGGCATAGATGAGCAGTTCTTC
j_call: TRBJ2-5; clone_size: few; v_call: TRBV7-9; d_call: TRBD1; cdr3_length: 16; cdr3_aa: CASSLDGQGAGETQYF; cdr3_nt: TGTGCCAGCAGCTTAGACGGACAGGGGGCAGGGGAGACCCAGTACTTC
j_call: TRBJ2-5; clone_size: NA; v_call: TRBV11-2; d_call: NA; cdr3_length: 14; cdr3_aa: CASSPGYEDATQYF; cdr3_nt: TGTGCCAGCAGCCCCGGGTATGAGGATGCGACCCAGTACTTC
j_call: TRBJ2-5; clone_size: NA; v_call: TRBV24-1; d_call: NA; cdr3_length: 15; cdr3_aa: CATSDPRGYQETQYF; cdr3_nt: TGTGCCACCAGTGATCCCCGGGGGTACCAAGAGACCCAGTACTTC
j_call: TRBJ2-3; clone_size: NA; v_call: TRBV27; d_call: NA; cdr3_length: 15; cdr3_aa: CASSSPGTSASAQYF; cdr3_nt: TGTGCCAGCAGTTCCCCCGGGACATCGGCGTCGGCGCAGTATTTT
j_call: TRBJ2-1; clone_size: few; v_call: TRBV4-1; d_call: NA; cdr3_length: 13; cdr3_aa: CASSPRTPGEQFF; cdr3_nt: TGCGCCAGCAGCCCCAGGACTCCCGGTGAGCAGTTCTTC
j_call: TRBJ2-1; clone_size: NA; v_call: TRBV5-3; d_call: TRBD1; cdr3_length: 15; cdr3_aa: CARSYRGPQDNEQFF; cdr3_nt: TGTGCCAGAAGCTACAGGGGGCCTCAAGACAATGAGCAGTTCTTC
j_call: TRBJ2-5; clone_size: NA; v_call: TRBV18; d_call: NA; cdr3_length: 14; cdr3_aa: CASSPQGPEETQYF; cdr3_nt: TGTGCCAGCTCACCTCAGGGGCCAGAAGAGACCCAGTACTTC
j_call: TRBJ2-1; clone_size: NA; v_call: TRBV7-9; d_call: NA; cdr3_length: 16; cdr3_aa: CASSDLRRATYNEQFF; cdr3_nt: TGTGCCAGCAGCGACCTGCGGAGGGCGACCTACAATGAGCAGTTCTTC
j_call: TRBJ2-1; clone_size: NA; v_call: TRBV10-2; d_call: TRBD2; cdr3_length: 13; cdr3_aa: CASRTSGRYEQFF; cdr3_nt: TGCGCCAGCAGGACTAGCGGGAGGTATGAGCAGTTCTTC
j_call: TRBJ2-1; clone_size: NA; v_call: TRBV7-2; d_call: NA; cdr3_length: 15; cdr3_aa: CASSLSITGHNEQFF; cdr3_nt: TGTGCCAGCAGCTTAAGTATTACAGGGCACAATGAGCAGTTCTTC
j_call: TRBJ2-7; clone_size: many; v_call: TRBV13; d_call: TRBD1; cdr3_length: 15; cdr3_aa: CASSLGGTGVYEQYF; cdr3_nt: TGTGCCAGCAGCTTAGGGGGGACAGGGGTTTACGAGCAGTACTTC
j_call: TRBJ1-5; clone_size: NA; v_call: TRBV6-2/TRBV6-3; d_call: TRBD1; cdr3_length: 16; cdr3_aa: CASSTDRGNSNQPQHF; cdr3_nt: TGTGCCAGCAGCACCGACAGGGGGAATAGCAATCAGCCCCAGCATTTT
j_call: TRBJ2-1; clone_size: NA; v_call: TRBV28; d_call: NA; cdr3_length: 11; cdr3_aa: CASSLINEQFF; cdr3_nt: TGTGCCAGCAGTTTAATAAATGAGCAGTTCTTC
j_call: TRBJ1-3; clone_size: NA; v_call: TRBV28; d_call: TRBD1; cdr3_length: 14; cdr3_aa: CASRETGGGNTIYF; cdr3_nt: TGTGCCAGCAGAGAAACAGGGGGCGGAAACACCATATATTTT
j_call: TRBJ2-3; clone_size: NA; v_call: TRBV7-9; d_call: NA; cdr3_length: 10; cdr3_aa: CASSVNTQYF; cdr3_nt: TGTGCCAGCAGCGTAAATACGCAGTATTTT